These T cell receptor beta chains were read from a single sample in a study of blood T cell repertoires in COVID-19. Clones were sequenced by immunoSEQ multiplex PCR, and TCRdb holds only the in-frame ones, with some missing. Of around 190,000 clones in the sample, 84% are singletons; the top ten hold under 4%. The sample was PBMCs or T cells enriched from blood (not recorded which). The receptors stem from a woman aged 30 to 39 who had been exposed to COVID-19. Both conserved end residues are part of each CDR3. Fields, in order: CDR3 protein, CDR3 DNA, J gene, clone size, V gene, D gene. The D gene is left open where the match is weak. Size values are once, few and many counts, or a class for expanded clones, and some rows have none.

CDR3: CASSSRRGGQPQHF
DNA: TGTGCCAGCAGCTCAAGGAGGGGGGGTCAGCCCCAGCATTTT
J: TRBJ1-5
size: NA
V: TRBV9
D: NA

CDR3: CASEPRGGYGYTF
DNA: TGTGCCAGCGAACCTAGGGGGGGCTATGGCTACACCTTC
J: TRBJ1-2
size: NA
V: TRBV2
D: NA

CDR3: CASRQGMAGELFF
DNA: TGTGCCAGCAGACAGGGAATGGCCGGGGAGCTGTTTTTT
J: TRBJ2-2
size: NA
V: TRBV12-3/TRBV12-4
D: NA

CDR3: CASSFGTGRYGYTF
DNA: TGTGCCAGCAGCTTCGGGACAGGAAGGTATGGCTACACCTTC
J: TRBJ1-2
size: NA
V: TRBV2
D: TRBD1

CDR3: CSVPGQGSLNEKLFF
DNA: TGCAGCGTCCCGGGACAGGGGTCTCTTAATGAAAAACTGTTTTTT
J: TRBJ1-4
size: NA
V: TRBV29-1
D: TRBD1

CDR3: CASSLGLPGIEQYF
DNA: TGTGCCAGCAGCTTAGGCCTCCCCGGTATCGAGCAGTACTTC
J: TRBJ2-7
size: once
V: TRBV13
D: NA

CDR3: CATISLRVVRAGEQYF
DNA: TGTGCCACCATCTCGCTTCGGGTCGTCCGGGCGGGGGAGCAGTACTTC
J: TRBJ2-7
size: NA
V: TRBV24-1
D: NA

CDR3: CATGQGNEKLFF
DNA: TGTGCCACCGGACAGGGTAATGAAAAACTGTTTTTT
J: TRBJ1-4
size: NA
V: TRBV7-9
D: TRBD1

CDR3: CASSHRAPTSGGSSTDTQYF
DNA: TGCGCCAGCAGCCACCGGGCCCCGACTAGCGGGGGGTCTAGCACAGATACGCAGTATTTT
J: TRBJ2-3
size: NA
V: TRBV4-1
D: TRBD2

CDR3: CASSQDRGGVTYNEQFF
DNA: TGCGCCAGCAGCCAAGATAGGGGCGGGGTGACCTACAATGAGCAGTTCTTC
J: TRBJ2-1
size: NA
V: TRBV4-3
D: NA

CDR3: CASSLWAGVNYEQYF
DNA: TGTGCCAGCAGCTTATGGGCGGGGGTGAACTACGAGCAGTACTTC
J: TRBJ2-7
size: NA
V: TRBV7-3
D: TRBD2

CDR3: CASSLGSRAHNPPLHF
DNA: TGTGCCAGCAGCTTGGGGTCGAGGGCCCACAATCCGCCCCTCCACTTT
J: TRBJ1-6
size: NA
V: TRBV7-9
D: NA

CDR3: CAWSVLAAGVQETQYF
DNA: TGTGCCTGGAGTGTCCTTGCCGCAGGGGTCCAAGAGACCCAGTACTTC
J: TRBJ2-5
size: NA
V: TRBV30
D: NA

CDR3: CASSVEGGRAPLHF
DNA: TGTGCCAGCAGCGTAGAGGGAGGTCGAGCACCCCTCCACTTT
J: TRBJ1-6
size: NA
V: TRBV9
D: NA

CDR3: CASSAGLAGPLAQYF
DNA: TGTGCCAGCAGCGCCGGACTAGCGGGGCCCCTGGCCCAGTACTTC
J: TRBJ2-5
size: NA
V: TRBV9
D: TRBD2

CDR3: CAWRNRGVEGYTF
DNA: TGTGCCTGGAGGAACAGGGGGGTGGAAGGCTACACCTTC
J: TRBJ1-2
size: few
V: TRBV30
D: TRBD1

CDR3: CASKGTGGVQPQHF
DNA: TGTGCCAGCAAGGGTACAGGGGGGGTTCAGCCCCAGCATTTT
J: TRBJ1-5
size: NA
V: TRBV6-5
D: TRBD1

CDR3: CAGMPWGAGSSNDGWQYF
DNA: TGTGCCGGAATGCCCTGGGGAGCGGGCTCCAGTAACGACGGGTGGCAGTATTTT
J: TRBJ2-3
size: NA
V: TRBV2
D: NA

CDR3: CSAVTPEAFF
DNA: TGCAGTGCGGTGACACCTGAAGCTTTCTTT
J: TRBJ1-1
size: few
V: TRBV20-1
D: NA

CDR3: CASSQTSGKRDTQYF
DNA: TGCGCCAGCAGCCAAACTAGTGGGAAAAGAGATACGCAGTATTTT
J: TRBJ2-3
size: NA
V: TRBV4-1
D: NA

CDR3: CASSNGHPGPDTQYF
DNA: TGCGCCAGCAGCAATGGGCATCCTGGCCCAGATACGCAGTATTTT
J: TRBJ2-3
size: few
V: TRBV4-1
D: NA

CDR3: CASSGGWQKNIQYF
DNA: TGTGCCAGCAGCGGCGGATGGCAGAAAAACATTCAGTACTTC
J: TRBJ2-4
size: NA
V: TRBV9
D: NA

CDR3: CASSQNSPLHF
DNA: TGTGCCAGCAGCCAGAATTCACCCCTCCACTTT
J: TRBJ1-6
size: NA
V: TRBV5-5
D: NA

CDR3: CASSSTERDSYNSPLHF
DNA: TGTGCCAGCTCATCAACCGAGAGGGACAGTTATAATTCACCCCTCCACTTT
J: TRBJ1-6
size: NA
V: TRBV18
D: TRBD1

CDR3: CASSLGAGATEAFF
DNA: TGTGCCAGCAGCTTGGGCGCGGGGGCCACTGAAGCTTTCTTT
J: TRBJ1-1
size: few
V: TRBV5-4
D: NA

CDR3: CASTRDSAGNTIYF
DNA: TGTGCCAGCACCCGGGACAGCGCTGGAAACACCATATATTTT
J: TRBJ1-3
size: NA
V: TRBV5-6
D: TRBD1

CDR3: CAWSLPNTEAFF
DNA: TGTGCCTGGAGCCTCCCGAACACTGAAGCTTTCTTT
J: TRBJ1-1
size: once
V: TRBV30
D: NA

CDR3: CASAPGTGAYEQYF
DNA: TGTGCCAGCGCGCCTGGGACAGGGGCCTACGAGCAGTACTTC
J: TRBJ2-7
size: few
V: TRBV7-9
D: TRBD1

CDR3: CASSIRGRTEAFF
DNA: TGTGCCAGTAGTATTCGAGGGAGGACTGAAGCTTTCTTT
J: TRBJ1-1
size: NA
V: TRBV19
D: NA

CDR3: CARRLTGEAFF
DNA: TGTGCCAGAAGGTTGACAGGTGAAGCTTTCTTT
J: TRBJ1-1
size: NA
V: TRBV5-3
D: NA

CDR3: CASSGRQGDNEKLFF
DNA: TGTGCCAGCTCAGGACGACAGGGGGATAATGAAAAACTGTTTTTT
J: TRBJ1-4
size: NA
V: TRBV18
D: TRBD1

CDR3: CASSKAGGQNTGELFF
DNA: TGTGCCAGTAGTAAAGCGGGGGGGCAAAATACCGGGGAGCTGTTTTTT
J: TRBJ2-2
size: NA
V: TRBV19
D: TRBD2

CDR3: CASSARIRGDYNEQFF
DNA: TGTGCCAGCAGCGCACGAATCAGGGGTGACTACAATGAGCAGTTCTTC
J: TRBJ2-1
size: NA
V: TRBV11-2
D: NA

CDR3: CAWSGGTGNTIYF
DNA: TGTGCCTGGAGCGGGGGGACTGGAAACACCATATATTTT
J: TRBJ1-3
size: NA
V: TRBV30
D: NA

CDR3: CASSTADRQETQYF
DNA: TGTGCCAGCAGCACCGCAGACAGACAAGAGACCCAGTACTTC
J: TRBJ2-5
size: once
V: TRBV7-9
D: NA

CDR3: CASINSRNTIYF
DNA: TGTGCCAGCATCAACTCCCGTAACACCATATATTTT
J: TRBJ1-3
size: NA
V: TRBV28
D: NA

CDR3: CASSSWQSSYNEQFF
DNA: TGTGCCAGCAGTTCCTGGCAAAGCTCCTACAATGAGCAGTTCTTC
J: TRBJ2-1
size: NA
V: TRBV6-5
D: NA

CDR3: CASGRTGGTEAFF
DNA: TGTGCCAGCGGGAGGACAGGGGGAACTGAAGCTTTCTTT
J: TRBJ1-1
size: NA
V: TRBV2
D: TRBD1

CDR3: CASRESGTGGFNEQFF
DNA: TGCGCCAGCAGGGAATCCGGGACAGGGGGCTTCAATGAGCAGTTCTTC
J: TRBJ2-1
size: NA
V: TRBV10-1
D: TRBD1

CDR3: CASSYTTTGELFF
DNA: TGTGCCAGCAGTTACACGACAACCGGGGAGCTGTTTTTT
J: TRBJ2-2
size: NA
V: TRBV6-2/TRBV6-3
D: NA

CDR3: CASKTIQAYEQYF
DNA: TGTGCCAGCAAGACAATTCAAGCCTACGAGCAGTACTTC
J: TRBJ2-7
size: NA
V: TRBV27
D: NA

CDR3: CASSQIQGTNEKLFF
DNA: TGTGCCAGCAGTCAGATACAGGGAACTAATGAAAAACTGTTTTTT
J: TRBJ1-4
size: NA
V: TRBV2
D: NA

CDR3: CASSPFGVAGKETQYF
DNA: TGTGCCAGCAGCCCCTTTGGGGTAGCGGGGAAAGAGACCCAGTACTTC
J: TRBJ2-5
size: NA
V: TRBV14
D: TRBD2

CDR3: CASSITREDEQFF
DNA: TGTGCCAGCAGCATAACGCGGGAAGATGAGCAGTTCTTC
J: TRBJ2-1
size: NA
V: TRBV7-2
D: NA

CDR3: CASFMAGTGYDEQYF
DNA: TGTGCCAGCTTTATGGCCGGGACAGGGTATGACGAGCAGTACTTC
J: TRBJ2-7
size: NA
V: TRBV6-5
D: TRBD1

CDR3: CASSAFGGGETQYF
DNA: TGTGCCAGCAGCGCCTTTGGGGGAGGGGAGACCCAGTACTTC
J: TRBJ2-5
size: NA
V: TRBV9
D: TRBD2

CDR3: CASSRLGQGRLF
DNA: TGCGCCAGCAGCCGGCTTGGACAGGGGAGGCTCTTC
J: TRBJ1-2
size: NA
V: TRBV4-1
D: TRBD1

CDR3: CASSFSQGGGYTF
DNA: TGTGCCAGCAGTTTTTCTCAGGGGGGAGGCTACACCTTC
J: TRBJ1-2
size: NA
V: TRBV27
D: TRBD1

CDR3: CASSARDRGEREQYF
DNA: TGTGCCAGCAGCGCCCGGGACAGGGGAGAAAGAGAGCAGTACTTC
J: TRBJ2-7
size: NA
V: TRBV7-9
D: TRBD1

CDR3: CASSGQGTYQPQHF
DNA: TGTGCCAGCAGCGGACAGGGAACCTATCAGCCCCAGCATTTT
J: TRBJ1-5
size: NA
V: TRBV9
D: TRBD1

CDR3: CASSSERASGGAEQFF
DNA: TGTGCCAGCAGCAGTGAAAGGGCTAGCGGGGGGGCTGAGCAGTTCTTC
J: TRBJ2-1
size: NA
V: TRBV2
D: TRBD2

CDR3: CASSAGIQPQHF
DNA: TGTGCCAGCAGCGCGGGGATTCAGCCCCAGCATTTT
J: TRBJ1-5
size: NA
V: TRBV7-9
D: NA

CDR3: CSALGTGEGGNQPQHF
DNA: TGCAGCGCTCTGGGGACAGGGGAAGGGGGCAATCAGCCCCAGCATTTT
J: TRBJ1-5
size: NA
V: TRBV29-1
D: TRBD1

CDR3: CASYGGTYEQYF
DNA: TGTGCCAGCTATGGAGGCACCTACGAGCAGTACTTC
J: TRBJ2-7
size: NA
V: TRBV7-9
D: NA

CDR3: CASSEYPESYEQYF
DNA: TGTGCCAGCAGTGAATATCCGGAGTCCTACGAGCAGTACTTC
J: TRBJ2-7
size: NA
V: TRBV25-1
D: NA